This TCR beta chain emerged from a study of T cell responses to AZD1222 COVID-19 vaccine. General study results and limits: CD4 TCRs covered the whole spike, strongest at regions 160-218 and 743-854. At baseline, just 5 or 6 AZD1222 recipients tested seropositive.

This CDR3 is 14 amino acids long. Trimming removed 4 bases from V and 8 bases from J, with 14 bases in between. Germline V gives CDR1 SGHTA, CDR2 FQGTGA. Details on this clone: The antigen is undetermined.

Repertoires were generated with immunoSEQ multiplex PCR, while TCRdb's copy carries only in-frame clones and drops some. Among 250,000 to 300,000 clones listed, 94% were seen once. The sequence derives from an adult who received the AZD1222 COVID-19 vaccine. The V call is TRBV7-3, the J call TRBJ2-2; a weak D match, TRBD2 (5 bases). The input for sequencing was peripheral blood, taken 28 days after the second AZD1222 dose. CDR3 bases: TGTGCCAGCAGCTCCGGGGTCCTCTCGGGGGAGCTGTTTTTT. It codes for CASSSGVLSGELFF.